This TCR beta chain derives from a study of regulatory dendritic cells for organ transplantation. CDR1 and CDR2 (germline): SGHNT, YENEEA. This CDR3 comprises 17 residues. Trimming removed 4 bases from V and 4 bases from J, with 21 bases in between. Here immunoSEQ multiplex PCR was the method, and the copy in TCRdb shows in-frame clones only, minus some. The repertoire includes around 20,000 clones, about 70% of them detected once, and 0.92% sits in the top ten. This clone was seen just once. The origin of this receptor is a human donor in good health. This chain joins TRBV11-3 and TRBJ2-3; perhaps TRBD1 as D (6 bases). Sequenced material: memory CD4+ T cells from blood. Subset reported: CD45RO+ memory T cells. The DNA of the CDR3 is TGTGCCAGCAGCTCCGGGACAACCTCCTCAGGGGCAGATACGCAGTATTTT. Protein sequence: CASSSGTTSSGADTQYF.